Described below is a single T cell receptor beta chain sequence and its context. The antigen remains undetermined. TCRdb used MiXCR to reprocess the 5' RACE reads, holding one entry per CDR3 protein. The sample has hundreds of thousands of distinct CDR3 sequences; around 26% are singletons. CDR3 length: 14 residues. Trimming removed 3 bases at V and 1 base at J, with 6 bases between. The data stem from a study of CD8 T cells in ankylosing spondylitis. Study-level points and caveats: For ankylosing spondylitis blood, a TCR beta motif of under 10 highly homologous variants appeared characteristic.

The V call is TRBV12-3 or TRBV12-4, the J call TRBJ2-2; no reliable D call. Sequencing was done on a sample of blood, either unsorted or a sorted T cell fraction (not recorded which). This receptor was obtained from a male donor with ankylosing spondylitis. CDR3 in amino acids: CASSLTMNTGELFF. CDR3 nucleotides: TGTGCCAGCAGTTTGACAATGAACACCGGGGAGCTGTTTTTT.